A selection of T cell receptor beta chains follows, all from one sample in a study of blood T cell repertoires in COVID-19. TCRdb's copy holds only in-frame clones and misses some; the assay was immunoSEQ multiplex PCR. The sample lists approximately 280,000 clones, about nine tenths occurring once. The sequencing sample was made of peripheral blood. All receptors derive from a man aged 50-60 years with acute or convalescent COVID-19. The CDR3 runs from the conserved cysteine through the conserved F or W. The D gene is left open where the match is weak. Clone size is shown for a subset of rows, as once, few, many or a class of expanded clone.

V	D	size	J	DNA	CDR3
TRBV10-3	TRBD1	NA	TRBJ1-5	TGTGCCATCAGTGAGGACAGGGATCAGCCCCAGCATTTT	CAISEDRDQPQHF
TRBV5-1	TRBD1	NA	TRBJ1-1	TGCGCCAGCAGCTCGGGACAGTTGAACACTGAAGCTTTCTTT	CASSSGQLNTEAFF
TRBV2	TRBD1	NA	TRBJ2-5	TGTGCCAGCAGTGATCAGGGGGCGCCGGGGGAGACCCAGTACTTC	CASSDQGAPGETQYF
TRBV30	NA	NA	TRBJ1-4	TGTGCCTGGAGCCGGTTGGAGGGTGAAAAACTGTTTTTT	CAWSRLEGEKLFF
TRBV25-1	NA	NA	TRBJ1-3	TGTGCCAGCAGTCGGGGGGCCTTCTCTGGAAACACCATATATTTT	CASSRGAFSGNTIYF
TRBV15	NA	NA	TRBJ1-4	TGTGCCACCAGCAGAGGGGCAGGGGAGGAAAAACTGTTTTTT	CATSRGAGEEKLFF
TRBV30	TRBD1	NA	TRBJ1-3	TGTGCCTGGAGTGCGGGACAGTCTGGAAACACCATATATTTT	CAWSAGQSGNTIYF
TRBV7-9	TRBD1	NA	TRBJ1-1	TGTGCCAGCACCTTAGGGACAGGGAAGACTGAAGCTTTCTTT	CASTLGTGKTEAFF
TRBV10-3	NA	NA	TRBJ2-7	TGTGCCATCAGTGATGAGGGGGCCTACGAGCAGTACTTC	CAISDEGAYEQYF
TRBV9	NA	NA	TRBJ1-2	TGTGCCAGCAGCGTCGGAGGACCTTATGGCTACACCTTC	CASSVGGPYGYTF
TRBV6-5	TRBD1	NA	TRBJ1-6	TGTGCCAGCAGCCCCCGGACAGGGCGCGGATCACCCCTCCACTTT	CASSPRTGRGSPLHF
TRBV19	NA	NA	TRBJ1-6	TGTGCCAGTAGTTTCGGGATCCTCAATTCACCCCTCCACTTT	CASSFGILNSPLHF
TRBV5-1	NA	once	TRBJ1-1	TGCGCCAGCAGCTTGAAACTGGACACTGAAGCTTTCTTT	CASSLKLDTEAFF
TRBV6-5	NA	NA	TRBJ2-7	TGTGCCAGCAGTTACAGCGACAGTTTGACCTACGAGCAGTACTTC	CASSYSDSLTYEQYF
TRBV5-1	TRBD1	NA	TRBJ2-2	TGCGCCAGCAGCTTGGAACCGGGACAGGGCGCCGGGGAGCTGTTTTTT	CASSLEPGQGAGELFF
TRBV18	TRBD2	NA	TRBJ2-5	TGTGCCAGCTCACCACCGGGACTAGCGGGGGGGACCCAGTACTTC	CASSPPGLAGGTQYF
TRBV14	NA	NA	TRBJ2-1	TGTGCCAGCAGCCCGCTTGACAGTTACAATGAGCAGTTCTTC	CASSPLDSYNEQFF
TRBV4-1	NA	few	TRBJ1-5	TGCGCCAGCAGCCAAGGGGGGGTCTTTGGCAATCAGCCCCAGCATTTT	CASSQGGVFGNQPQHF
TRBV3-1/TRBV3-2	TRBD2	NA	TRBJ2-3	TGTGCCTCAAGCAGGCTAGCGGGGAAATCAGATACGCAGTATTTT	CASSRLAGKSDTQYF
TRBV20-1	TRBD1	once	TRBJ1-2	TGCAGGATAGCGACAGGGCATGGCTACACCTTC	CRIATGHGYTF
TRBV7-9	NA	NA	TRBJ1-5	TGTGCCAGCACCAGGGGAGGGGACAATCAGCCCCAGCATTTT	CASTRGGDNQPQHF
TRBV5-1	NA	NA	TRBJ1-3	TGCGCCAGCAGCTTGGCGGTGGGATCGCGGGCCATCTCTGGAAACACCATATATTTT	CASSLAVGSRAISGNTIYF
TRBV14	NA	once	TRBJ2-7	TGTGCCAGCAGCCAAGGGTTTCTGCGGGACAGCTCCTACGAGCAGTACTTC	CASSQGFLRDSSYEQYF
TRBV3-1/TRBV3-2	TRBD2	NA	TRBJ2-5	TGTGCCAGCAGCCAAGATATCCTAGCGGGGGGGCCGGCCCAGTACTTC	CASSQDILAGGPAQYF
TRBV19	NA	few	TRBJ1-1	TGTGCCAGTAGTACCAATTACATGAACACTGAAGCTTTCTTT	CASSTNYMNTEAFF
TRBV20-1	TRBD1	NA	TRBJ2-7	TGCCGGGACAGCCGGCCCTACGAGCAGTACTTC	CRDSRPYEQYF
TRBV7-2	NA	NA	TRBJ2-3	TGTGCCAGCAGCTTAGGGGTGACATCAGTAGGTACGCAGTATTTT	CASSLGVTSVGTQYF
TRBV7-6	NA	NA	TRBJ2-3	TGTGCCAGCAGCGATTCGACTAGTTGGGAGGATACGCAGTATTTT	CASSDSTSWEDTQYF
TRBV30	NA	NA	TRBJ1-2	TGTGCCTCCCGGGGTGGCGGCTACACCTTC	CASRGGGYTF
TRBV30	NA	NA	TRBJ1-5	TGTGCCTGGAGTGTATTAACAGACAATCAGCCCCAGCATTTT	CAWSVLTDNQPQHF
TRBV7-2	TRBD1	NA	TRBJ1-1	TGTGCCAGCAGCCGGACAGGGGGGACTGAAGCTTTCTTT	CASSRTGGTEAFF
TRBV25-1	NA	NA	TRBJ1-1	TGTGCCAGCAGCGCCAGGGGTTTTACTGAAGCTTTCTTT	CASSARGFTEAFF
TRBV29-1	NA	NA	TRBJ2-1	TGCAGCGGCTGGGGCCCCACGGCATCCTACAATGAGCAGTTCTTC	CSGWGPTASYNEQFF
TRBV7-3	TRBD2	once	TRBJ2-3	TGTGCCAGCAGCTTCCGGGGGGGCGACAATACGCAGTATTTT	CASSFRGGDNTQYF
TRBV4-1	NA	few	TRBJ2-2	TGCGCCAGCAGCCAAGTCCAAGCGACGAACACCGGGGAGCTGTTTTTT	CASSQVQATNTGELFF
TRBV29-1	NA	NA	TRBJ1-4	TGCAGCGTTATAGACAGCCTAACTAATGAAAAACTGTTTTTT	CSVIDSLTNEKLFF
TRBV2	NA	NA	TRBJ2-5	TGTGCCAGCAGTGAAGATTCCGGGGGGCTAGAGACCCAGTACTTC	CASSEDSGGLETQYF
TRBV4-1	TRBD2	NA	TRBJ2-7	TGCGCCAGCAGCCAAGACGGACTAGCGGGGGGTTACAACTCCTACGAGCAGTACTTC	CASSQDGLAGGYNSYEQYF
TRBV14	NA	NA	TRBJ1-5	TGTGCCAGCAGCCAAGATCGGGATTGGGGCAATCAGCCCCAGCATTTT	CASSQDRDWGNQPQHF
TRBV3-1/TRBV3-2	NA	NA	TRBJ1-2	TGTGCCTCCCACTCGGTCTATGGCTACACCTTC	CASHSVYGYTF
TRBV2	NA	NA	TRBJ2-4	TGTGCCAGCAGCCCCAGGGGTATTGGCAAAAACATTCAGTACTTC	CASSPRGIGKNIQYF